This T cell receptor beta chain stems from a study of control samples from healthy donors and cancer patients. Germline CDR1 is SEHNR and CDR2 is FQNEAQ (reference sequence). J lost 5 bases, V lost 7 bases, and 8 bases had no gene match. CDR3 length: 15 residues. Only in-frame clones appear in the TCRdb table, and some are missing; sequencing was by immunoSEQ multiplex PCR. The data show about 150,000 clones, under 95% seen once. The origin of this receptor is a man between 18 and 35 years old in good health. This chain joins TRBV7-9 and TRBJ1-1; the match to TRBD1 covers 12 bases. Source material: blood. The DNA of the CDR3 is TGTGCCAGCACCCCGGGACAGGGGGCGCTGACTGAAGCTTTCTTT. Its translation is CASTPGQGALTEAFF.